These T cell receptor beta chains were read from a single sample in a study of blood T cell repertoires in COVID-19. Libraries were prepared by immunoSEQ multiplex PCR; TCRdb keeps only in-frame clonotypes and omits some of them. The sample has 130,000 to 150,000 clones, approximately 87% seen once. What was sequenced was peripheral blood. These receptors were obtained from a woman aged 50 to 65 with active or convalescent COVID-19. Each CDR3 is given with its conserved first and last residue. Each record gives: J gene, V gene, D gene, clone size, CDR3 protein, CDR3 DNA. A D gene is named only where the DNA matches it firmly. Only some rows state a clone size, as once, few, many or a class for expanded clones.

>TRBJ2-1|TRBV6-5|-|-
CASTSSGPSYNEQFF
TGTGCCAGCACCTCGAGCGGACCCTCCTACAATGAGCAGTTCTTC
>TRBJ1-6|TRBV3-1/TRBV3-2|-|-
CASSQAGLFSTLHF
TGTGCCAGCAGCCAAGCAGGACTTTTTTCGACCCTCCACTTT
>TRBJ1-6|TRBV27|-|-
CASNVQGPNSPLHF
TGTGCCAGCAACGTTCAGGGGCCTAATTCACCCCTCCACTTT
>TRBJ2-7|TRBV28|-|-
CASSQESGVSYEQYF
TGTGCCAGCAGCCAGGAATCCGGGGTCTCCTACGAGCAGTACTTC
>TRBJ1-1|TRBV27|TRBD1|-
CASRPTGGVTEAFF
TGTGCCAGCAGGCCGACAGGGGGCGTCACTGAAGCTTTCTTT
>TRBJ2-5|TRBV19|TRBD1|-
CASRTNRGEYGTQYF
TGTGCCAGTAGAACCAACAGGGGAGAGTATGGGACCCAGTACTTC
>TRBJ1-3|TRBV13|TRBD1|-
CASSLDRASGNTIYF
TGTGCCAGCAGCTTGGACAGGGCATCTGGAAACACCATATATTTT
>TRBJ1-1|TRBV5-6|-|-
CASSPGDPWDTEAFF
TGTGCCAGCAGCCCGGGGGACCCCTGGGACACTGAAGCTTTCTTT
>TRBJ2-5|TRBV6-2/TRBV6-3|-|-
CASSYRGGETQYF
TGTGCCAGCAGTTACAGGGGTGGAGAGACCCAGTACTTC
>TRBJ1-1|TRBV7-2|-|-
CASSFQGSSTEAFF
TGTGCCAGCAGCTTCCAGGGGTCAAGCACTGAAGCTTTCTTT
>TRBJ1-3|TRBV19|TRBD1|-
CASSIDRDSSGNTIYF
TGTGCCAGTAGTATAGATCGGGACAGCTCTGGAAACACCATATATTTT
>TRBJ1-1|TRBV19|-|few
CASSMVGGTTEAFF
TGTGCCAGTAGTATGGTGGGGGGGACCACTGAAGCTTTCTTT
>TRBJ2-7|TRBV28|TRBD1|-
CASISGTGYEQYF
TGTGCCAGCATAAGCGGGACAGGGTACGAGCAGTACTTC
>TRBJ2-7|TRBV27|TRBD1|once
CASSFGDRGYEQYF
TGTGCCAGCAGTTTCGGAGACAGGGGCTACGAGCAGTACTTC
>TRBJ1-1|TRBV18|-|-
CASSPTTSEAFF
TGTGCCAGCTCACCAACCACATCAGAAGCTTTCTTT
>TRBJ1-2|TRBV7-3|-|-
CASSLNPGQGSYGYTF
TGTGCCAGCAGCTTAAACCCCGGCCAGGGCAGCTATGGCTACACCTTC
>TRBJ1-2|TRBV10-3|-|-
CAISEQGRNYGYTF
TGTGCCATCAGCGAACAGGGACGAAACTATGGCTACACCTTC
>TRBJ2-1|TRBV3-1/TRBV3-2|-|-
CASSPPTGSYNEQFF
TGTGCCAGCAGCCCCCCGACAGGCTCCTACAATGAGCAGTTCTTC
>TRBJ1-2|TRBV7-9|TRBD1|once
CASSLVGQGGSRGYTF
TGTGCCAGCAGCTTAGTTGGACAGGGGGGATCCAGGGGCTACACCTTC
>TRBJ1-1|TRBV5-6|TRBD1|-
CASSWGDSTEAFF
TGTGCCAGCAGCTGGGGGGACAGCACTGAAGCTTTCTTT
>TRBJ1-4|TRBV11-2|-|-
CASSLGRATNEKLFF
TGTGCCAGCAGCTTAGGGAGGGCAACTAATGAAAAACTGTTTTTT
>TRBJ1-1|TRBV4-3|-|-
CASSQEEGWNTEAFF
TGCGCCAGCAGCCAAGAAGAGGGATGGAACACTGAAGCTTTCTTT
>TRBJ1-5|TRBV7-9|-|-
CASSFSGIHQPQHF
TGTGCCAGCAGCTTTTCGGGAATCCATCAGCCCCAGCATTTT
>TRBJ2-2|TRBV27|-|-
CASSLGGGGELFF
TGTGCCAGCAGTTTAGGGGGAGGCGGGGAGCTGTTTTTT
>TRBJ1-1|TRBV29-1|TRBD1|-
CSVDTRDRRGPEASGAFF
TGCAGCGTTGATACGCGGGACAGGCGGGGCCCAGAGGCGAGCGGAGCTTTCTTT
>TRBJ2-7|TRBV21-1|-|once
CASSARMGRTLYEQYF
TGTGCCAGCAGCGCCCGTATGGGGAGGACCCTGTACGAGCAGTACTTC
>TRBJ1-5|TRBV20-1|-|-
CSASPGMGPQHF
TGCAGTGCTAGTCCGGGGATGGGGCCCCAGCATTTT
>TRBJ1-2|TRBV21-1|-|-
CASSKVGDRTVGYTF
TGTGCCAGCAGCAAAGTGGGGGACAGGACCGTTGGCTACACCTTC
>TRBJ2-1|TRBV4-1|-|-
CASSQEAEALNEQFF
TGCGCCAGCAGCCAAGAGGCGGAGGCCTTAAATGAGCAGTTCTTC
>TRBJ1-4|TRBV28|-|-
CASTSRGTNEKLFF
TGTGCCAGCACCTCCAGGGGCACTAATGAAAAACTGTTTTTT
>TRBJ1-1|TRBV6-1|-|-
CASSEAQTDTEAFF
TGTGCCAGCAGTGAAGCGCAGACAGACACTGAAGCTTTCTTT
>TRBJ2-1|TRBV5-1|TRBD2|-
CASSSMTSGRALEQFF
TGCGCCAGCAGCTCCATGACTAGCGGGAGGGCCTTGGAGCAGTTCTTC
>TRBJ2-1|TRBV6-4|-|-
CASSDRGYNEQFF
TGTGCCAGCAGTGACAGGGGCTACAATGAGCAGTTCTTC
>TRBJ1-6|TRBV28|TRBD1|-
CAIGTGGLRNSPLHF
TGTGCCATCGGAACAGGGGGCCTTCGGAATTCACCCCTCCACTTT
>TRBJ2-5|TRBV5-1|TRBD2|-
CASSSDLRPTSGGQETQYF
TGCGCCAGCAGCTCCGACCTTAGACCGACTAGCGGGGGACAAGAGACCCAGTACTTC
>TRBJ2-5|TRBV7-9|-|-
CASSLDTPETQYF
TGTGCCAGCAGCCTCGACACCCCAGAGACCCAGTACTTC
>TRBJ1-4|TRBV6-2/TRBV6-3|-|few
CASSYNEEDEKLFF
TGTGCCAGCAGTTACAATGAGGAGGATGAAAAACTGTTTTTT